This T cell receptor beta chain came from a study of cytomegalovirus exposure and HLA in healthy donors. Whole-study findings and limits: Most TCR sequences were uncommon, yet certain public TCRs appeared in many donors.

PCR used 60 Vbeta primers and 13 Jbeta primers. Method: immunoSEQ multiplex PCR; TCRdb's copy keeps in-frame clones and lacks some. This table holds 100,000 to 120,000 clones, 70% to 85% found once. Deletions cut 1 base from V and 3 bases from J, with 10 bases between. Germline CDR1 is SGHDT and CDR2 is YYEEEE. The CDR3 is 14 amino acids. In its sample, this clone was seen a few times. The antigen is undetermined. Specimen: PBMCs. This chain uses TRBV5-6 with TRBJ1-1; D not resolved. The origin of this receptor is a man aged 25 to 45 in good health and CMV-seropositive. The CDR3 DNA reads TGTGCCAGCAGCTTGTACTATTTGTACACTGAAGCTTTCTTT. Residues: CASSLYYLYTEAFF. The full variable domain, in which reference TRBV5-6 and TRBJ1-1 provide the parts outside the CDR3, is DAGVTQSPTHLIKTRGQQVTLRCSPKSGHDTVSWYQQALGQGPQFIFQYYEEEERQRGNFPDRFSGHQFPNYSSELNVNALLLGDSALYLCASSLYYLYTEAFFGQGTRLTVV.